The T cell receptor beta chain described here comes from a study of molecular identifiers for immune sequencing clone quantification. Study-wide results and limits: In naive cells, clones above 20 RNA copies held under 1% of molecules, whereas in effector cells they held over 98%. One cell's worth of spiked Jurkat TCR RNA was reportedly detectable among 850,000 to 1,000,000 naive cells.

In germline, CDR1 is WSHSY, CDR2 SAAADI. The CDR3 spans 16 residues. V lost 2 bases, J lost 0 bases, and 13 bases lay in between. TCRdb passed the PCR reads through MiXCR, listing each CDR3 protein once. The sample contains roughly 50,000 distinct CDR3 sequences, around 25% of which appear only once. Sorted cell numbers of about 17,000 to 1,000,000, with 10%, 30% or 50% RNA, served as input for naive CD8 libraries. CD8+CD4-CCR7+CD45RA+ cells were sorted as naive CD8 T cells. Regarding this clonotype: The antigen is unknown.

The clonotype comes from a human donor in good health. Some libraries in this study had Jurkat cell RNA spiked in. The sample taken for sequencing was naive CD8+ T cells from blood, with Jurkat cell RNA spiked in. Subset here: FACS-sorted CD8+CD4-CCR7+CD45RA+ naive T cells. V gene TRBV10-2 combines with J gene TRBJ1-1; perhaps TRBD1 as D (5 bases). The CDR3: CASSEEGWRMNTEAFF. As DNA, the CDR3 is TGCGCCAGCAGTGAGGAGGGGTGGCGCATGAACACTGAAGCTTTCTTT.